This T cell receptor beta chain emerged from a study of blood T cell repertoires in COVID-19. This clone was seen a few times. Data came from immunoSEQ multiplex PCR; TCRdb stores just in-frame clones and leaves some out. The repertoire holds roughly 30,000 clones, with roughly 80% as singletons. V lost 3 bases, J lost 7 bases, and 13 bases lay in between. The V gene's germline CDR1 is KGHSH and CDR2 LQKENI. This CDR3 is built from 14 residues. The source material was peripheral blood. V usage is TRBV18 and J usage is TRBJ1-3, with D possibly TRBD1 on 5 matching bases. This TCR was recovered from a man aged 65 to 85 with acute or convalescent COVID-19. CDR3 DNA: TGTGCCAGCTCACCGGGGGGTACCCCGAACACCATATATTTT. It codes for CASSPGGTPNTIYF.